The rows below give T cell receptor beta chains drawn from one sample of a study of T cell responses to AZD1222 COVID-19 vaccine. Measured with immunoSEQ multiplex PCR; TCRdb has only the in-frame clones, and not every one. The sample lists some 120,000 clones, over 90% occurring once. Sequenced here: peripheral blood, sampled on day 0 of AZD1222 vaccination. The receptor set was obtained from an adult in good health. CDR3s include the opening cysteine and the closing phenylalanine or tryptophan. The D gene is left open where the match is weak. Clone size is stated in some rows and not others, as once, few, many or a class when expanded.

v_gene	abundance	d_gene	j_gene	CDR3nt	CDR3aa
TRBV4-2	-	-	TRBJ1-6	TGTGCCAGCAGCCTCATGGCCGGTTCACCCCTCCACTTT	CASSLMAGSPLHF
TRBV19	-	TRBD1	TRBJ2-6	TGTGCCAGTAGTATAAAGGGGGCCTCTGGGGCCAACGTCCTGACTTTC	CASSIKGASGANVLTF
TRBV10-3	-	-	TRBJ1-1	TGTGCCATCAGTCTGGACAGCGGTGGGGCTGAAGCTTTCTTT	CAISLDSGGAEAFF
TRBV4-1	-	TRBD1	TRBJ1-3	TGCGCCAGCAGCCAAGATCCAAACAGGGGGCCTGGAAACACCATATATTTT	CASSQDPNRGPGNTIYF
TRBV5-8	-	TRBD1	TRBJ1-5	TGTGCCAGCAGCCGTGGGACAGCATATAGCAATCAGCCCCAGCATTTT	CASSRGTAYSNQPQHF
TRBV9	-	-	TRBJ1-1	TGTGCCAGCAGCCCGACAGGCGAGAACACTGAAGCTTTCTTT	CASSPTGENTEAFF
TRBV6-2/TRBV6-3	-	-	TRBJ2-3	TGTGCCAGCAGTTTAGGGGGTACGCAGTATTTT	CASSLGGTQYF
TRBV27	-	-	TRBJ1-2	TGTGCCAGCAGCACCGGAGTGGGTGGCTACACCTTC	CASSTGVGGYTF
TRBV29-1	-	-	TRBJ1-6	TGCAGCGTTGAAGATCAAGAAGGTTCACCCCTCCACTTT	CSVEDQEGSPLHF
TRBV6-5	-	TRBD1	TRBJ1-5	TGTGCCAGCTCACAGGGGGCATTTGGCAATCAGCCCCAGCATTTT	CASSQGAFGNQPQHF
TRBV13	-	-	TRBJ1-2	TGTGCCAGCAGCTTCGGTTATGGCTACACCTTC	CASSFGYGYTF
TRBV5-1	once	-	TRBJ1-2	TGCGCCAGCAGCGGTCTAGGACGGAGCTATGGCTACACCTTC	CASSGLGRSYGYTF
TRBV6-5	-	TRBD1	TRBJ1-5	TGTGCCAGCATACGGGACAGGGCGGGCAATCAGCCCCAGCATTTT	CASIRDRAGNQPQHF
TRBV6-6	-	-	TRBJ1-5	TGTGCCAGCAGTCGCTCCGGGACTGTGAAACCTAGCAATCAGCCCCAGCATTTT	CASSRSGTVKPSNQPQHF
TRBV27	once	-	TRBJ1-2	TGTGCCAGCAGTTTAAATGGAAACTATGGCTACACCTTC	CASSLNGNYGYTF
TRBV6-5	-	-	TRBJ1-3	TGTGCCAGCAGTCTAGCGGAGACTATAAACACCATATATTTT	CASSLAETINTIYF
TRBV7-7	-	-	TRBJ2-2	TGTGCCAGCAGCTTACAGGGAAGGGGCGGGGAGCTGTTTTTT	CASSLQGRGGELFF
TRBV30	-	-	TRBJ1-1	TGTGCCTGGAGATTGAACACTGAAGCTTTCTTT	CAWRLNTEAFF
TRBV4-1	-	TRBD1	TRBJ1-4	TGCGCCAGCAGCCAAGATCCATGGACAGGGCTATCCTCGGGTGAAAAACTGTTTTTT	CASSQDPWTGLSSGEKLFF
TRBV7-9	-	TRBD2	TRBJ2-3	TGTGCCAGCAGCTCTCCCCTAGCGGGGGGGCCAGATACGCAGTATTTT	CASSSPLAGGPDTQYF
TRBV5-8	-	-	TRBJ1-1	TGTGCCAGCAGCTTGGGGGCGAGGGGGGGAGCTTTCTTT	CASSLGARGGAFF
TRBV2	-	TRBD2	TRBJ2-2	TGTGCCAGCGGGAGCGGGGTTAACACCGGGGAGCTGTTTTTT	CASGSGVNTGELFF
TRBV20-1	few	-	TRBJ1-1	TGCAGTGCCCAGACGGCCCGGGGAGCTTTCTTT	CSAQTARGAFF
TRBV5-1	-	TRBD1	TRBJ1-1	TGCGCCAGCCGACAGGGGGTGAACACTGAAGCTTTCTTT	CASRQGVNTEAFF
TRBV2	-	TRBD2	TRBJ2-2	TGTGCCAGCAGTGGCTTAGCGGGGGTTTTGACCGGGGAGCTGTTTTTT	CASSGLAGVLTGELFF
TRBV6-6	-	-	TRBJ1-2	TGTGCCAGCAGCCCCGGGGGGGCCTATGGCTACACCTTC	CASSPGGAYGYTF
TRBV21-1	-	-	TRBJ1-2	TGTGCCAGCAGCAACGAGAGGGGGTATAGTGATGGCTACACCTTC	CASSNERGYSDGYTF
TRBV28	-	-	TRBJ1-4	TGTGCCAGCAGCCCGAGAGGACGGATTAATGAAAAACTGTTTTTT	CASSPRGRINEKLFF
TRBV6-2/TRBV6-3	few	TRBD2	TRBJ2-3	TGTGCCAGCAGTTACCCACTCGGGACTAGCGGGACACATAGCACAGATACGCAGTATTTT	CASSYPLGTSGTHSTDTQYF
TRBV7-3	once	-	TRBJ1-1	TGTGCCAGCAGCTTAGTGGGGGCGACCACTGAAGCTTTCTTT	CASSLVGATTEAFF
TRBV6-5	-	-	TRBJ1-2	TGTGCCAGCAGCCTACAGGGTAATGGCTACACCTTC	CASSLQGNGYTF
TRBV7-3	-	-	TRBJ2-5	TGTGCCAGCAGTCTGTCGGACCAAGAGACCCAGTACTTC	CASSLSDQETQYF
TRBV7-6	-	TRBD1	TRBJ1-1	TGTGCCAGCAGCCAAGAACAGGGGGTGTACACTGAAGCTTTCTTT	CASSQEQGVYTEAFF
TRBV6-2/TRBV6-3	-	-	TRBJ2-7	TGTGCCAGCAGCCTCGGGGCCAACGAGCAGTACTTC	CASSLGANEQYF
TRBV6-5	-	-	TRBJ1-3	TGTGCCAGCAGTACCGAGGCAGGAAACACCATATATTTT	CASSTEAGNTIYF
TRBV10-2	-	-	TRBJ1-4	TGCGCCAGCAGTGTCTCAGGGACCAAAAGGGAAAAACTGTTTTTT	CASSVSGTKREKLFF
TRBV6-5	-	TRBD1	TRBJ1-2	TGTGCCAGCAGGGTGGGACAGTCGGCTAACTATGGCTACACCTTC	CASRVGQSANYGYTF
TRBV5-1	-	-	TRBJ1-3	TGCGCCAGCAGCCCCACAAAGAATGGAAACACCATATATTTT	CASSPTKNGNTIYF
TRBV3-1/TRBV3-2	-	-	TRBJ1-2	TGTGCCAGCAGCCCATGGACGGCTACTTATGGCTACACCTTC	CASSPWTATYGYTF
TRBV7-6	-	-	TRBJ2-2	TGTGCCAGCAGCTTATTGGGGGCCGGCGGGGAGCTGTTTTTT	CASSLLGAGGELFF
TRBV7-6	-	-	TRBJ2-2	TGTGCCAGCAGCTTAGGGGCCGGGACCGGGGAGCTGTTTTTT	CASSLGAGTGELFF
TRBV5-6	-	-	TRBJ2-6	TGTGCCAGCAGCTTGGAGGGGTTCTACTCTGGGGCCAACGTCCTGACTTTC	CASSLEGFYSGANVLTF
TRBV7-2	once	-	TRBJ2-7	TGTGCCAGCAGCTTATACGGCAGCACCTACGAGCAGTACTTC	CASSLYGSTYEQYF
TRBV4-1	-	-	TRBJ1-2	TGCGCCAGCAGCCAGTTGGTTGGGCCGGGTAACTATGGCTACACCTTC	CASSQLVGPGNYGYTF
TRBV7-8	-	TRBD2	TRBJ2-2	TGTGCCAGCACCCAATTCATCGGGGGGTTGACCGGGGAGCTGTTTTTT	CASTQFIGGLTGELFF
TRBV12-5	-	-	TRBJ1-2	TGTGCTAGTGGTTTGCCCGCAGGGAAGGGCTACACCTTC	CASGLPAGKGYTF
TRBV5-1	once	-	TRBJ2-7	TGCGCCAGCAGCTTGGCAGCATCCTACGAGCAGTACTTC	CASSLAASYEQYF
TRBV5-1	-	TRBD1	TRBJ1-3	TGCGCCAGCAGCTGGGGACAGGGAGGAAACACCATATATTTT	CASSWGQGGNTIYF
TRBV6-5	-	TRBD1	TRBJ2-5	TGTGCCAGCAGTTACCTGACAGGGGATCAAGAGACCCAGTACTTC	CASSYLTGDQETQYF
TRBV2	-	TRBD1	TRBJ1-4	TGTGCCAGCAGTGAGAGGGCAGGGGGCGGTGAAAAACTGTTTTTT	CASSERAGGGEKLFF
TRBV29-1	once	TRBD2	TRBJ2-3	TGCAGCGTTGAAATGCGCGGGGGAGTGCTGGGCACAGATACGCAGTATTTT	CSVEMRGGVLGTDTQYF
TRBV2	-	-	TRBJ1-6	TGTGCCAGCAGTTACGGATTTAACTCCTATAATTCACCCCTCCACTTT	CASSYGFNSYNSPLHF
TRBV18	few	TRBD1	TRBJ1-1	TGTGCCAGCTCGTCGGACAGGGAAACTGAAGCTTTCTTT	CASSSDRETEAFF